A single sample gave rise to the 9 T cell receptor beta chains below, sequenced in a study of CD8 T cells in Susac syndrome. Random hexamers were used to reverse transcribe an amount of about 0.45 to 1 ug RNA. One entry per CDR3 protein, called by TCRdb with MiXCR from the immunoSEQ multiplex PCR reads. This table has a few hundred thousand distinct CDR3 sequences, 95% appearing once. What was sequenced was CD4+ T cells from PBMCs. Every receptor here comes from a human donor with multiple sclerosis.

V usage is TRBV3-1 and J usage is TRBJ1-2, with D hard to call. The CDR3 has 16 amino acids. Per germline, CDR1 LGHDT and CDR2 YNNKEL (reference sequence). The V gene lost 2 bases and the J gene lost 1 base, with 14 bases spanning the gap. The CDR3 protein is CASSQRTPKGNYGYTF. The CDR3 DNA reads as TGTGCCAGCAGCCAACGAACACCAAAGGGTAACTATGGCTACACCTTC. Using reference TRBV3-1 and TRBJ1-2 for the parts outside the CDR3, the full variable domain is DTAVSQTPKYLVTQMGNDKSIKCEQNLGHDTMYWYKQDSKKFLKIMFSYNNKELIINETVPNRFSPKSPDKAHLNLHINSLELGDSAVYFCASSQRTPKGNYGYTFGSGTRLTVV.

CDR3 protein: CASRWISNEQFF. CDR3 sequence (DNA): TGTGCCAGCAGATGGATTTCCAATGAGCAGTTCTTC. This chain links TRBV2 with TRBJ2-1; D call uncertain. CDR1 and CDR2 from the germline V gene are SNHLY and FYNNEI. CDR3 length: 12 residues. V shed 6 bases and J shed 6 bases, with 9 bases lying between them.

V and J are TRBV5-1 and TRBJ2-5; 11 nucleotides match TRBD2. The CDR3 runs 16 residues. Losses at the gene ends were 0 bases for V and 0 bases for J; bases not matched to a gene: 1. CDR1 is SGHRS, CDR2 YFSETQ, per germline. The CDR3 bases are TGCGCCAGCAGCTTGGGACTAGCGGGGTACCAAGAGACCCAGTACTTC. Translation gives CASSLGLAGYQETQYF.

In DNA, the CDR3 is TGTGCCAGCACTCAGGGGGGGGCCGGCTACACCTTC. Encoded protein: CASTQGGAGYTF. The chain couples TRBV25-1 to TRBJ1-2; 7 bases agree with TRBD1. The germline CDR1 and CDR2 sequences are MGHDK and SYGVNS. This CDR3 has 12 residues. J gave up 8 bases and V 7 bases, and 7 bases lay outside the gene matches.

V gene TRBV4-1 combines with J gene TRBJ2-1; D is unresolved. Per germline, CDR1 MGHRA and CDR2 YSYEKL. The CDR3 loop spans 15 amino acids. V was shortened by 1 base and J by 9 bases, with 16 bases between the two germline ends. The CDR3 coding sequence is TGCGCCAGCAGCCAAGTATCCGGGCCGGTGCGTGAGCAGTTCTTC. This gives the protein CASSQVSGPVREQFF.

This chain uses TRBV24-1 with TRBJ2-3; no clear D. Trimming shortened V by 4 bases and J by 5 bases, and 15 bases separated the two germline ends. Germline CDR1 reads KGHDR; CDR2 reads SFDVKD. This CDR3 is 15 amino acids long. CDR3 coding DNA: TGTGCCACCAGTGACCCGCTCGCCCCAGTAGATACGCAGTATTTT. Its translation is CATSDPLAPVDTQYF.

The chain has TRBV12-3 or TRBV12-4 and TRBJ2-3, with D unresolved. V shed 6 bases and J shed 6 bases, with 7 bases lying between them. The CDR3 is 11 amino acids. The DNA for the CDR3 is TGTGCCAGCAGCGCCGTGGATACGCAGTATTTT. This translates into CASSAVDTQYF.

This sequence joins TRBV5-1 and TRBJ2-1; 7 nucleotides agree with TRBD1. Trimming cost V 6 bases and J 3 bases; bases outside gene matches: 12. CDR1 and CDR2 (germline): SGHRS, YFSETQ. CDR3 length: 16 residues. The CDR3 DNA is TGCGCCAGCACCCTCGTTGGGACAGCGCTCTACAATGAGCAGTTCTTC. Translating it yields CASTLVGTALYNEQFF.

This rearrangement joins TRBV27 to TRBJ2-7, with TRBD1 matching over 7 bases. Germline CDR1 and CDR2: MNHEY and SMNVEV (reference sequence). This CDR3 comprises 15 residues. Trimming at V came to 6 bases and at J to 1 base, leaving 9 bases not matched to a gene. The CDR3 reads CASRQRTGLSYEQYF. The CDR3 coding sequence is TGTGCCAGCAGGCAGAGGACAGGACTTTCCTACGAGCAGTACTTC.